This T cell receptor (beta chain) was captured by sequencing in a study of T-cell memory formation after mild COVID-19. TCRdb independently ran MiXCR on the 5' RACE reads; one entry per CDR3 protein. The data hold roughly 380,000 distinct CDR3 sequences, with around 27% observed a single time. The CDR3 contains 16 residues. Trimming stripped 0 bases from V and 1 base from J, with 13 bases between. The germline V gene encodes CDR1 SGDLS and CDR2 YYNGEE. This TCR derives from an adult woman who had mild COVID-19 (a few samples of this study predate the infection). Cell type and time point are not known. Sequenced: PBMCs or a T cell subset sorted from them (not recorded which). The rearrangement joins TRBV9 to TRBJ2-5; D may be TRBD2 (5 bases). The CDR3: CASSVGAAVSQETQYF. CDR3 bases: TGTGCCAGCAGCGTAGGAGCGGCGGTTTCCCAAGAGACCCAGTACTTC.